The rows below give T cell receptor beta chains drawn from one sample of a study of blood T cells in healthy people across ages. TCRdb analysed the 5' RACE reads with MiXCR anew, one entry per CDR3 protein. The sample consists of 1.5 million to 2 million distinct CDR3 sequences, approximately 30% of them appearing once. Sequenced: blood. These receptors were taken from a woman in her 30s in good health. Both conserved end residues are part of each CDR3. A D gene is named only where the DNA matches it firmly. A clone size is listed for some rows: how often the clone was seen (once, few, many), or a class if it is expanded.

V	D	J	size	CDR3	DNA
TRBV12-3/TRBV12-4	NA	TRBJ2-7	NA	CASSLYRGRSEQYF	TGTGCCAGCAGTTTATACCGGGGGAGGTCCGAGCAGTACTTC
TRBV12-3/TRBV12-4	NA	TRBJ1-1	NA	CASSPRQAQTEAFF	TGTGCCAGCAGTCCCCGGCAGGCCCAAACTGAAGCTTTCTTT
TRBV24-1	TRBD1	TRBJ2-5	few	CATSEPGQGGTQYF	TGTGCCACCAGTGAACCTGGACAGGGAGGGACCCAGTACTTC
TRBV28	NA	TRBJ1-5	many	CASPKSGSKALPQHF	TGTGCCAGCCCTAAGTCGGGCAGTAAGGCTCTACCCCAGCATTTT
TRBV20-1	TRBD1	TRBJ1-2	few	CSALPGQNYGYTF	TGCAGTGCTCTCCCGGGACAGAACTATGGCTACACCTTC
TRBV6-6	TRBD1	TRBJ2-7	many	CAARQGASYEQYF	TGTGCCGCGCGACAGGGGGCGAGTTACGAGCAGTACTTC
TRBV6-5	NA	TRBJ2-3	NA	CASRNGLGEDTQYF	TGTGCCAGCAGGAACGGACTTGGCGAAGATACGCAGTATTTT
TRBV7-8	TRBD1	TRBJ1-6	few	CASSSDRTGNSPLHF	TGTGCCAGCAGCTCGGACAGGACGGGCAATTCACCCCTCCACTTT
TRBV2	TRBD2	TRBJ2-1	NA	CASSVASGDNEQFF	TGTGCCAGCAGTGTGGCTAGCGGGGACAATGAGCAGTTCTTC
TRBV6-2/TRBV6-3	TRBD1	TRBJ1-5	few	CASRRQGDNQPQHF	TGTGCCAGCAGACGACAGGGGGACAATCAGCCCCAGCATTTT
TRBV15	NA	TRBJ2-7	many	CATSSGLLAYEQYF	TGTGCCACCAGCAGTGGACTCCTAGCCTACGAGCAGTACTTC
TRBV12-3/TRBV12-4	NA	TRBJ2-1	many	CASSFEGGLSYSYNEQFF	TGTGCCAGCAGTTTTGAGGGGGGGCTTTCTTACTCCTACAATGAGCAGTTCTTC
TRBV6-2/TRBV6-3	NA	TRBJ1-1	NA	CASSYEIRYTEAFF	TGTGCCAGCAGTTACGAAATCAGATATACTGAAGCTTTCTTT
TRBV3-1	NA	TRBJ1-5	NA	CASSQGMGSQPQHF	TGTGCCAGCAGCCAAGGTATGGGGTCTCAGCCCCAGCATTTT
TRBV20-1	NA	TRBJ2-2	NA	CSATGMSPNTGELFF	TGCAGTGCTACCGGGATGTCACCCAACACCGGGGAGCTGTTTTTT
TRBV15	NA	TRBJ2-7	NA	CATSTRGVDEQYF	TGTGCCACCAGCACGAGGGGGGTTGACGAGCAGTACTTC
TRBV12-3/TRBV12-4	NA	TRBJ2-7	NA	CASTSGGVVAYEQYF	TGTGCCAGCACTTCGGGTGGGGTGGTGGCCTACGAGCAGTACTTC
TRBV11-3	NA	TRBJ2-3	NA	CASRDSRTSTDTQYF	TGTGCCAGCAGGGATAGTAGAACTAGCACAGATACGCAGTATTTT